This TCR beta chain was profiled in a study of blood T cell repertoires in COVID-19. Turning to the study itself: Acute and convalescent COVID-19 samples came from the United States, Italy and Spain. PBMCs, B-cell-depleted T cells, or T cells were the source of the cDNA or gDNA that made up the material.

The protocol was immunoSEQ multiplex PCR, while the TCRdb copy is restricted to in-frame clones and leaves out a portion. The data contain around 160,000 clones, around 80% of them singletons. The ends were cut back, 3 bases at V and 1 base at J, with 21 bases in the middle. This CDR3 has 18 amino acids. The chain recombines TRBV23-1 with TRBJ1-2; D is ambiguous. TRBV23-1 is an ORF for which the function is uncertain. Sequenced material: peripheral blood. This TCR came from a man between 60 and 70 years old with active or convalescent COVID-19. CDR3 sequence: CASSHNDGLTFHNYGYTF. In DNA form, the CDR3 reads TGCGCCAGCAGTCATAATGATGGCCTCACCTTCCATAACTATGGCTACACCTTC.